These 21 T cell receptor beta chains share one sample of origin, sequenced in a study of human T cells and chemical hapten exposure. Each CDR3 protein gets one entry after TCRdb re-called the RACE reads with MiXCR. The data show almost 40,000 distinct CDR3 sequences, 6.5% to 8% seen once. The time point was: pre-sensitization, week 0. Specified treatment: therapeutic diphenylcyclopropenone sensitization with weekly scalp DPC. Sequenced material: whole blood, taken in connection with sensitization to the hapten diphenylcyclopropenone (DPC). The receptors were gathered from a woman between 50 and 59 years old with alopecia areata. Some clones in this sample may be carry-over from other donors' samples.

This clonotype occurred many times. This chain joins TRBV9 and TRBJ2-1; 10 bases line up with TRBD2. Germline assignment: CDR1 SGDLS and CDR2 YYNGEE. The CDR3 consists of 16 residues. V shed 3 bases and J 5 bases; nucleotides not matched to a gene: 8. The CDR3 loop is CASSGLTSGLHNEQFF. In nucleotides, the CDR3 is TGTGCCAGCAGCGGACTGACTAGCGGGCTTCACAATGAGCAGTTCTTC.

This clonotype was recorded at least ten times. CDR3 protein: CASKLGGLETQYF. The CDR3 nucleotides are TGTGCCAGCAAGTTGGGAGGTCTGGAGACCCAGTACTTC. The V and J genes are TRBV28 and TRBJ2-5, with D perhaps TRBD2 (6 bases). The CDR3 is 13 amino acids. The V gene's germline CDR1 is MDHEN and CDR2 SYDVKM. V was trimmed by 7 bases and J by 5 bases, leaving 14 bases between them.

This clonotype was found many times. The V gene is TRBV7-9, the J gene TRBJ2-3; tentative D call: TRBD2 (6 bases). Trimming pared 2 bases from V and 0 bases from J, leaving 12 bases between. The germline V gene encodes CDR1 SEHNR and CDR2 FQNEAQ (reference sequence). The CDR3 is made up of 16 amino acids. CDR3 nucleotide sequence: TGTGCCAGCAGCTTAAAATTAGCGGTTAGCACAGATACGCAGTATTTT. This gives the protein CASSLKLAVSTDTQYF.

This clonotype was counted a single time. The chain recombines TRBV9 with TRBJ2-2, with D unresolved. V was cut by 0 bases and J by 6 bases, with 18 bases left in between. CDR1 is SGDLS and CDR2 is YYNGEE in the germline V gene. The CDR3 contains 17 residues. CDR3 nucleotide sequence: TGTGCCAGCAGCGTAGGGGTCGGTGGTAGCCTGGCCGGGGAGCTGTTTTTT. It yields the protein CASSVGVGGSLAGELFF. The complete variable domain, with remaining parts taken from reference TRBV9 and TRBJ2-2, reads DSGVTQTPKHLITATGQRVTLRCSPRSGDLSVYWYQQSLDQGLQFLIQYYNGEERAKGNILERFSAQQFPDLHSELNLSSLELGDSALYFCASSVGVGGSLAGELFFGEGSRLTVL.

This clonotype was picked up many times. The chain is built from TRBV6-1 and TRBJ2-7; a possible D gene is TRBD2 (6 bases). Trimming shortened V by 7 bases and J by 0 bases, and 16 bases separated the two germline ends. The germline gives CDR1 MNHNS, CDR2 SASEGT. The CDR3 runs to 15 residues. The chain's CDR3 is CASTPVAGSSYEQYF. The DNA of the CDR3 is TGTGCCAGCACCCCCGTTGCGGGAAGCTCCTACGAGCAGTACTTC.

This clonotype was counted at least ten times. The chain links TRBV21-1 to TRBJ1-5. TRBV21-1 is recorded as a pseudogene. The CDR3 is 17 amino acids. The chain's CDR3 is CASSAEAAMISNQPQHF. CDR3 in DNA: TGTGCCAGCAGCGCTGAGGCCGCTATGATTAGCAATCAGCCCCAGCATTTT.

This clonotype has only a few counts. The V gene is TRBV5-1, the J gene TRBJ2-5, with 10 positions matching TRBD2. Germline V CDR1 and CDR2: SGHRS, YFSETQ. Trimming took 0 bases from V and 5 from J; bases not matched to a gene: 22. CDR3 length: 21 amino acids. CDR3 DNA: TGCGCCAGCAGCTTGGCCCCCCGGACTAGCGGCATGGCTTCGACTCAGGAGACCCAGTACTTC. Protein sequence: CASSLAPRTSGMASTQETQYF. Combining the CDR3 with reference TRBV5-1 and TRBJ2-5 gives the whole variable domain KAGVTQTPRYLIKTRGQQVTLSCSPISGHRSVSWYQQTPGQGLQFLFEYFSETQRNKGNFPGRFSGRQFSNSRSEMNVSTLELGDSALYLCASSLAPRTSGMASTQETQYFGPGTRLLVL.

Details on this clonotype: This may be a read error: a much more frequent sequence differs by one nucleotide. V gene TRBV30 combines with J gene TRBJ1-1; D is possibly TRBD1 (6 bases). The CDR3 totals 14 residues. Looked up from germline, CDR1 is GTSNPN and CDR2 is SVGIG (reference sequence). V was shortened by 3 bases and J by 5 bases, with 16 bases between the two germline ends. CDR3 in amino acids: CAWSPQGKSTEAFF. The CDR3 DNA sequence: TGTGCCTGGAGCCCACAGGGAAAAAGTACTGAAGCTTTCTTT.

In its sample, this clonotype was seen a few times. The chain couples TRBV6-5 to TRBJ1-6, with D tentatively TRBD1 (6 bases). CDR1 and CDR2 from the germline V gene are MNHEY and SVGAGI. The CDR3 totals 16 residues. V lost 3 bases to trimming and J lost 2 bases, with 11 bases between them. In DNA form, the CDR3 reads TGTGCCAGCAGTTATTGGGGGACACCCTATAATTCACCCCTCCACTTT. This sequence encodes CASSYWGTPYNSPLHF.

Many counts were recorded for this clonotype. The chain joins TRBV29-1 to TRBJ1-1; D might be TRBD1 (5 bases). Germline V gene data show CDR1 as SQVTM and CDR2 as ANQGSEA. CDR3 length equals 15 residues. V was pared by 4 bases and J by 0 bases, with 15 bases between. The CDR3 nucleotides read TGCAGCGTTGGACAGTTCCCCCTCATGAACACTGAAGCTTTCTTT. It encodes CSVGQFPLMNTEAFF.

This chain connects TRBV6-4 to TRBJ1-5, with D uncertain. The CDR3 contains 14 residues. The V gene lost 0 bases and the J gene lost 4 bases, with 7 bases spanning the gap. The germline gives CDR1 MRHNA, CDR2 SNTAGT. The CDR3 region is CASSDSVGNQPQHF. For the CDR3, the DNA is TGTGCCAGCAGTGACTCGGTGGGTAATCAGCCCCAGCATTTT.

This clonotype occurred a few times. V usage is TRBV29-1 and J usage is TRBJ2-7; D is possibly TRBD1 or TRBD2 (5 bases each). The ends were cut back, 1 base at V and 6 bases at J, with 10 bases in the middle. The CDR3 extends over 12 amino acids. Germline assignment: CDR1 SQVTM and CDR2 ANQGSEA. CDR3 protein: CSVEVGGPEQYF. CDR3 in DNA: TGCAGCGTTGAAGTTGGGGGACCCGAGCAGTACTTC.

This clonotype was seen many times. The genes are TRBV12-3 or TRBV12-4 and TRBJ1-5; 7 bases align to TRBD1. The CDR3 is 14 amino acids. Germline trimming cut 8 bases from V and 4 bases from J; bases unmatched to any gene: 8. CDR3 residues: CASALAGGNQPQHF. In nucleotides, the CDR3 is TGTGCCAGCGCACTCGCAGGGGGAAATCAGCCCCAGCATTTT.

This clonotype was detected many times. The chain couples TRBV4-2 to TRBJ2-7; D unclear. Germline loops: CDR1 LGHNA, CDR2 YNFKEQ. The CDR3 contains 16 residues. The V end was cut by 0 bases, the J end by 3 bases, with 15 bases between. The CDR3 is CASSQDYDVVVYEQYF. CDR3 sequence (DNA): TGTGCCAGCAGCCAAGATTATGATGTTGTGGTCTACGAGCAGTACTTC.

The V and J genes are TRBV7-2 and TRBJ2-3; D uncertain. CDR3 length equals 16 residues. Germline CDR1 SGHTA, CDR2 FQGNSA. The V gene lost 5 bases and the J gene lost 6 bases, with 21 bases spanning the gap. CDR3 nucleotides: TGTGCCAGCAGCCAAGCAGGCCGAGGCCAAGGGGATACGCAGTATTTT. It encodes CASSQAGRGQGDTQYF.

This clonotype was counted at least ten times. This sequence joins TRBV18 and TRBJ2-1; 10 bases agree with TRBD2. The CDR3 runs 16 residues. CDR1 KGHSH and CDR2 LQKENI come from the germline V gene. Trimming took 4 bases from V and 6 from J; bases not matched to a gene: 9. CDR3 DNA sequence: TGTGCCAGCTCACAGTTTGAAGCGGGAGGGCCCAATGAGCAGTTCTTC. This translates into CASSQFEAGGPNEQFF.

The gene calls are TRBV12-3 or TRBV12-4 and TRBJ2-1; 14 nucleotides align to TRBD2. CDR3 length: 16 residues. Trimming at V came to 5 bases and at J to 7 bases, leaving 7 bases not matched to a gene. The CDR3 sequence is CASSLGTSGRQNEQFF. In DNA, the CDR3 is TGTGCCAGCAGTCTCGGGACTAGCGGGAGACAGAATGAGCAGTTCTTC.

This clonotype appeared many times. The chain joins TRBV29-1 to TRBJ2-5, with 7 bases lining up with TRBD1. The V segment lost 4 bases and the J segment 5 bases; nucleotides outside the gene matches: 4. CDR1 and CDR2 (germline): SQVTM, ANQGSEA. CDR3 size: 12 residues. The CDR3 nucleotides read TGCAGCGTTGCCAGGGGGTTGGAGACCCAGTACTTC. It translates to CSVARGLETQYF. The whole variable domain, remainder taken from reference TRBV29-1 and TRBJ2-5, is SAVISQKPSRDICQRGTSLTIQCQVDSQVTMMFWYRQQPGQSLTLIATANQGSEATYESGFVIDKFPISRPNLTFSTLTVSNMSPEDSSIYLCSVARGLETQYFGPGTRLLVL.

By share of the sample, this clonotype is medium-sized. The chain combines TRBV29-1 with TRBJ2-7; 7 nucleotides line up with TRBD2. Germline V gives CDR1 SQVTM, CDR2 ANQGSEA. After removal of 8 bases from V and 6 bases from J, the junction contained 10 bases not matched to a gene. This CDR3 region has 12 residues. The DNA for the CDR3 is TGCAGCACTTGGGAGGGAGCTGGCGAGCAGTACTTC. Translated: CSTWEGAGEQYF.

This clonotype was found many times. This chain links TRBV11-2 with TRBJ1-2; 9 bases align to TRBD1. Germline lookup yields CDR1 SGHAT and CDR2 FQNNGV. CDR3 length: 15 amino acids. J lost 4 bases, V lost 5 bases, and 8 bases had no gene match. The CDR3 here is CASSNTGGRPYGYTF. DNA of the CDR3: TGTGCCAGCAGCAATACAGGGGGCCGGCCCTATGGCTACACCTTC.

This rearrangement joins TRBV18 to TRBJ1-1; maybe TRBD1 (5 bases). Trimming left V 1 base short and J 3 bases short, with 12 bases between. CDR3 length: 15 amino acids. Germline V gene sequence: CDR1 KGHSH, CDR2 LQKENI. CDR3 in amino acids: CASSPLAGKHTEAFF. The CDR3 DNA follows: TGTGCCAGCTCACCACTGGCAGGGAAGCACACTGAAGCTTTCTTT.